This entry features one TCR beta chain sequence. Its antigen remains unknown. PCR amplification relied on 60 Vbeta primers (plus 13 Jbeta primers). Some clones are missing from TCRdb's copy, which holds only in-frame ones; the method was immunoSEQ multiplex PCR. The table has tens of thousands of clones, roughly 80% seen once. This sample stems from a study of cytomegalovirus exposure and HLA in healthy donors. About the study: Previous work identified 117 million unique TCR beta sequences from around 200 million T cells. Study observations and caveats: Information on immune exposure was restricted to one variable (CMV serostatus).

The germline CDR1 and CDR2 sequences are SEHNR and FQNEAQ (reference sequence). Trimming removed 4 bases from V and 5 bases from J, with 12 bases in between. CDR3 length: 14 residues. The sequence was obtained from a woman aged 40 to 50 in good health and CMV-seropositive. Input material: PBMCs. This rearrangement joins TRBV7-9 to TRBJ1-5; no reliable D call. CDR3 residues: CASSYGREHQPQHF. CDR3 sequence (DNA): TGTGCCAGCAGCTATGGACGGGAACATCAGCCCCAGCATTTT.